The 29 T cell receptor beta chains presented below share a single source sample, sequenced in a study of shared clonotypes between healthy human individuals. Clones were read by immunoSEQ multiplex PCR, and TCRdb kept only the in-frame ones, dropping some. The sample holds around 1,900,000 clones, just over 90% seen once. Naivety among CD8 cells was defined by CD45RO negativity and positive CCR7 selection, thereby excluding terminally differentiated effector memory CD45RA+ cells. The source material was naive CD8+ T cells from PBMCs. These receptors came from a man younger than 35 in good health. Some clones in this sample may be carry-over from other donors' samples.

This clone was detected only a few times. The chain carries TRBV9 and TRBJ2-3; D gene ambiguous. Germline CDR1 SGDLS, CDR2 YYNGEE. Between the trimmed V and J ends, which lost 4 bases and 4 bases, there was a span of 10 bases. This CDR3 region has 13 residues. CDR3 coding DNA: TGTGCCAGCAGCATAAAGGGTTCAGATACGCAGTATTTT. Protein sequence: CASSIKGSDTQYF.

The genes are TRBV14 and TRBJ1-1, with D unresolved. The CDR3 length is 20 residues. V lost 0 bases, J lost 6 bases, and 29 bases lay in between. Germline V gene data show CDR1 as SGHDN and CDR2 as FVKESK. CDR3 bases: TGTGCCAGCAGCCAAGATTTTGTCGGGCCAGAGGGATCGTCTACCCCTGAAGCTTTCTTT. Its translation is CASSQDFVGPEGSSTPEAFF.

This chain joins TRBV5-4 and TRBJ1-3, with D tentatively TRBD1 (5 bases). CDR1 and CDR2 from the germline V gene are SGHNT and YYREEE (reference sequence). Trimming took 3 bases from V and 1 from J, leaving 11 bases between them. This CDR3 comprises 15 residues. This chain's CDR3 is CASSWDRQSGNTIYF. The CDR3 DNA is TGTGCCAGCAGCTGGGACCGCCAATCTGGAAACACCATATATTTT.

V is TRBV7-9 and J is TRBJ2-7; D is perhaps TRBD1 or TRBD2 (5 bases each). The CDR3 is 15 residues long. The germline V gene encodes CDR1 SEHNR and CDR2 FQNEAQ (reference sequence). V was shortened by 5 bases and J by 6 bases, with 20 bases between the two germline ends. Here the CDR3 reads CASSPLPSGAGEQYF. CDR3 coding DNA: TGTGCCAGCAGCCCCCTACCCTCCGGGGCCGGCGAGCAGTACTTC. The full variable domain, completed using reference TRBV7-9 and TRBJ2-7, is DTGVSQNPRHKITKRGQNVTFRCDPISEHNRLYWYRQTLGQGPEFLTYFQNEAQLEKSRLLSDRFSAERPKGSFSTLEIQRTEQGDSAMYLCASSPLPSGAGEQYFGPGTRLTVT.

CDR3 in DNA: TGTGCCAGCACCCTCAGTTTCGGGAACCAAGAGACCCAGTACTTC. It encodes CASTLSFGNQETQYF. This chain connects TRBV7-2 to TRBJ2-5, with D possibly matching TRBD2 (5 bases). This CDR3 comprises 15 residues. CDR1 and CDR2 (germline): SGHTA, FQGNSA. V lost 7 bases and J lost 0, with 15 bases in between.

The rearrangement links TRBV29-1 to TRBJ2-1; TRBD2 agrees at 9 bases. The CDR3 runs to 14 residues. With 4 bases clipped from V and 7 bases from J, the junction kept 8 bases outside the gene matches. The germline V gene has CDR1 SQVTM and CDR2 ANQGSEA. The CDR3 sequence: CSVGVSGSRNEQFF. In DNA, the CDR3 is TGCAGCGTTGGGGTTAGCGGGAGTAGAAATGAGCAGTTCTTC.

This chain links TRBV6-5 with TRBJ2-7, with D perhaps given as TRBD1 or TRBD2 (5 bases each). The CDR3 is 12 amino acids. Germline V gives CDR1 MNHEY, CDR2 SVGAGI. V was shortened by 8 bases and J by 9 bases, with 17 bases between the two germline ends. The CDR3 loop reads CASGTAYERQYF. The CDR3 bases are TGTGCCAGCGGGACCGCCTACGAGCGGCAGTACTTC.

The chain is built from TRBV28 and TRBJ1-4; TRBD1 is a possible D gene (5 bases). This CDR3 contains 14 residues. The germline V gene has CDR1 MDHEN and CDR2 SYDVKM. The V end was cut by 3 bases, the J end by 3 bases, with 8 bases between. The CDR3 loop is CASSFFRANEKLFF. In nucleotides, the CDR3 is TGTGCCAGCAGTTTCTTCAGGGCTAATGAAAAACTGTTTTTT.

The gene calls are TRBV2 and TRBJ2-1, with unresolved D. The CDR3 is 14 amino acids. CDR1 and CDR2 (germline): SNHLY, FYNNEI. V was shortened by 3 bases and J by 5 bases, with 11 bases between the two germline ends. CDR3 nucleotides: TGTGCCAGCAGTGATCAGCGTCTGGACAATGAGCAGTTCTTC. Translating it yields CASSDQRLDNEQFF. Together with reference TRBV2 and TRBJ2-1, the CDR3 gives the full variable domain: EPEVTQTPSHQVTQMGQEVILRCVPISNHLYFYWYRQILGQKVEFLVSFYNNEISEKSEIFDDQFSVERPDGSNFTLKIRSTKLEDSAMYFCASSDQRLDNEQFFGPGTRLTVL.

The chain joins TRBV19 to TRBJ1-3; D is unresolved. Deletions cut 3 bases from V and 8 bases from J, with 8 bases between. This CDR3 contains 12 residues. Germline V lookup: CDR1 LNHDA, CDR2 SQIVND (reference sequence). The CDR3 sequence is CASSIFRDTIYF. In nucleotides, the CDR3 is TGTGCCAGTAGTATCTTCCGGGACACCATATATTTT.

This chain uses TRBV15 with TRBJ2-7; perhaps TRBD1 as D (5 bases). The germline V gene encodes CDR1 LNHNV and CDR2 YYDKDF (reference sequence). V was clipped by 2 bases and J by 0 bases, with 20 bases between them. This CDR3 comprises 18 residues. The CDR3 region is CATSRHPSPDTSSYEQYF. CDR3 in DNA: TGTGCCACCAGCAGACATCCAAGTCCGGACACCTCCTCCTACGAGCAGTACTTC.

The chain couples TRBV19 to TRBJ2-7; maybe TRBD2 (5 bases). Trimming shortened V by 3 bases and J by 0 bases, and 12 bases separated the two germline ends. The CDR3 loop spans 15 amino acids. Germline values: CDR1 LNHDA, CDR2 SQIVND (reference sequence). The CDR3 DNA sequence: TGTGCCAGTAGTATGGGTGGGAGTGGCTCCTACGAGCAGTACTTC. Amino acids: CASSMGGSGSYEQYF.

The chain is built from TRBV4-1 and TRBJ2-1, with 7 nucleotides matching TRBD2. The CDR3 runs to 20 residues. Per the germline V gene, CDR1 is MGHRA and CDR2 is YSYEKL. After removal of 2 bases from V and 4 bases from J, the junction contained 20 bases not matched to a gene. CDR3 sequence reads: CASSQYAGVLMGLQYNEQFF. DNA of the CDR3: TGCGCCAGCAGCCAATACGCGGGAGTATTGATGGGGCTCCAATACAATGAGCAGTTCTTC.

The chain recombines TRBV9 with TRBJ2-1, with 11 bases that match TRBD2. V trimming: 4 bases; J trimming: 5 bases; junction bases outside the gene matches: 17. Germline assignment: CDR1 SGDLS and CDR2 YYNGEE. The CDR3 contains 19 residues. This CDR3 reads CASSPTDKILAGGHNEQFF. The CDR3 nucleotides read TGTGCCAGCAGCCCGACCGACAAAATCCTAGCGGGAGGTCACAATGAGCAGTTCTTC.

The V call is TRBV19, the J call TRBJ1-2; the match to TRBD1 covers 9 bases. J was trimmed by 6 bases and V by 5 bases; bases with no gene match: 4. CDR1 and CDR2 (germline): LNHDA, SQIVND (reference sequence). This CDR3 contains 13 residues. The CDR3 DNA is TGTGCCAGTAGTTGGACAGGGGTTGATGGCTACACCTTC. This translates into CASSWTGVDGYTF.

Remarks on this clone: The sample has other DNA sequences that encode this CDR3 too. The chain joins TRBV9 to TRBJ2-2; 9 bases map to TRBD2. In germline, CDR1 is SGDLS, CDR2 YYNGEE. V gave up 2 bases and J gave up 6 bases; unmatched junction bases: 8. The CDR3 loop spans 16 amino acids. CDR3: CASSVGGRALAGELFF. In DNA form, the CDR3 reads TGTGCCAGCAGCGTCGGCGGGAGGGCCTTGGCCGGGGAGCTGTTTTTT.

This clone was detected once. This chain joins TRBV27 and TRBJ2-1, with a tentative D call TRBD1 (6 bases). This CDR3 contains 15 residues. V was cut by 3 bases and J by 8 bases, with 17 bases left in between. The germline V gene encodes CDR1 MNHEY and CDR2 SMNVEV (reference sequence). CDR3 nucleotide sequence: TGTGCCAGCAGTTTCCCAGGGGTTAATGAAGATGAGCAGTTCTTC. Its translation: CASSFPGVNEDEQFF.

The rearrangement joins TRBV7-2 to TRBJ2-2; TRBD1 aligns across 10 bases. The J segment lost 4 bases and the V segment lost 4 bases, leaving 3 bases of the junction unmatched. The CDR3 is made up of 15 amino acids. Germline lookup yields CDR1 SGHTA and CDR2 FQGNSA. DNA for the CDR3: TGTGCCAGCAGCTCTAGACAGGGGGCCACCGGGGAGCTGTTTTTT. This translates into CASSSRQGATGELFF.

The chain has TRBV20-1 and TRBJ1-1; no clear D. The germline V gene has CDR1 DFQATT and CDR2 SNEGSKA (reference sequence). V was pared by 7 bases and J by 1 base, with 7 bases between. The CDR3 consists of 11 residues. The CDR3 reads CSDERNTEAFF. The DNA for the CDR3 is TGCAGTGACGAGAGGAACACTGAAGCTTTCTTT.

This chain links TRBV7-8 with TRBJ2-2; no clear D gene. Germline CDR1 reads SGHVS; CDR2 reads FQNEAQ. Trimming took off 5 bases at V and 4 bases at J, with 17 bases between the two ends. This CDR3 comprises 16 residues. The CDR3 DNA reads TGTGCCAGCAGCCCCCCTGGGCGGTCGGGCACCGGGGAGCTGTTTTTT. This translates into CASSPPGRSGTGELFF.

This clone is a singleton in its sample. The chain recombines TRBV18 with TRBJ2-3; 10 nucleotides line up with TRBD2. Germline V gene data show CDR1 as KGHSH and CDR2 as LQKENI. The CDR3 runs 16 residues. The V segment lost 6 bases and the J segment 3 bases; nucleotides outside the gene matches: 9. CDR3 nucleotide sequence: TGTGCCAGCTCCGAATCTAGCGGGAGCGGGACAGATACGCAGTATTTT. It specifies CASSESSGSGTDTQYF.

The gene calls are TRBV5-5 and TRBJ1-2; no definite D call. Trimming stripped 2 bases from V and 0 bases from J, with 17 bases between. CDR3 length: 17 residues. Per the germline V gene, CDR1 is SGHKS and CDR2 is YYEKEE (reference sequence). Written as DNA, the CDR3 is TGTGCCAGCAGCTTAAGCCCCGGCAGATCAGCTAACTATGGCTACACCTTC. Translation gives CASSLSPGRSANYGYTF.

This chain's CDR3 is CSVDTDNEQFF. The CDR3 DNA reads TGCAGCGTTGACACCGACAATGAGCAGTTCTTC. The chain uses TRBV29-1 and TRBJ2-1; D gene uncertain. The germline CDR1 and CDR2 sequences are SQVTM and ANQGSEA. CDR3 length: 11 amino acids. V lost 3 bases and J 5 bases, leaving 5 bases between the germline ends.

The chain uses TRBV27 and TRBJ1-2; perhaps TRBD1 as D (5 bases). The CDR3 has 14 residues. The ends were cut back, 4 bases at V and 4 bases at J, with 13 bases in the middle. Germline V gene data show CDR1 as MNHEY and CDR2 as SMNVEV (reference sequence). CDR3 coding DNA: TGTGCCAGCAGTTCAACCGGGACGGGCTATGGCTACACCTTC. The encoded protein is CASSSTGTGYGYTF.

This clone was counted a few times. V usage is TRBV5-1 and J usage is TRBJ2-2; TRBD2 aligns across 8 bases. This CDR3 has 17 amino acids. The V gene end was trimmed by 1 base and the J gene end by 5 bases; junction bases not matched to a gene: 10. The V gene's germline CDR1 is SGHRS and CDR2 YFSETQ. The CDR3 sequence: CASSLSLEAGVTGELFF. CDR3 bases: TGCGCCAGCAGCTTGTCCTTGGAAGCGGGAGTGACCGGGGAGCTGTTTTTT.

The chain is built from TRBV6-1 and TRBJ2-5; possibly TRBD2 for D (5 bases). The last part of the DNA fits TRBJ2-7 better; the J call may be wrong. Looked up from germline, CDR1 is MNHNS and CDR2 is SASEGT. The CDR3 consists of 12 residues. The CDR3 DNA reads as TGTGCCAGCAGGGTTACTAGCTACGAGCAGTACTTC. This translates into CASRVTSYEQYF.

The chain joins TRBV27 to TRBJ2-3; 7 nucleotides line up with TRBD1. The trim removed 2 bases at V and 0 bases at J, leaving 5 bases unmatched. The germline gives CDR1 MNHEY, CDR2 SMNVEV (reference sequence). This CDR3 is 16 amino acids long. The CDR3 DNA sequence: TGTGCCAGCAGTTTAAGACAGGGACGGAGCACAGATACGCAGTATTTT. This codes for CASSLRQGRSTDTQYF.

V is TRBV2 and J is TRBJ1-1; possibly TRBD1 for D (6 bases). V was shortened by 5 bases and J by 4 bases, with 17 bases between the two germline ends. The CDR3 has 15 residues. The V gene's germline CDR1 is SNHLY and CDR2 FYNNEI. DNA of the CDR3: TGTGCCAGCAGTTCAGGGCAGGGGATAGGCACTGAAGCTTTCTTT. Translating it yields CASSSGQGIGTEAFF.

This chain links TRBV6-5 with TRBJ2-2; D is possibly TRBD1 or TRBD2 (5 bases each). CDR1 is MNHEY, CDR2 SVGAGI, per germline. This CDR3 region has 15 residues. Trimming cost V 2 bases and J 0 bases, with 7 bases left between them. DNA of the CDR3: TGTGCCAGCAGTTACGGGGACCCGAACACCGGGGAGCTGTTTTTT. Translating it yields CASSYGDPNTGELFF.